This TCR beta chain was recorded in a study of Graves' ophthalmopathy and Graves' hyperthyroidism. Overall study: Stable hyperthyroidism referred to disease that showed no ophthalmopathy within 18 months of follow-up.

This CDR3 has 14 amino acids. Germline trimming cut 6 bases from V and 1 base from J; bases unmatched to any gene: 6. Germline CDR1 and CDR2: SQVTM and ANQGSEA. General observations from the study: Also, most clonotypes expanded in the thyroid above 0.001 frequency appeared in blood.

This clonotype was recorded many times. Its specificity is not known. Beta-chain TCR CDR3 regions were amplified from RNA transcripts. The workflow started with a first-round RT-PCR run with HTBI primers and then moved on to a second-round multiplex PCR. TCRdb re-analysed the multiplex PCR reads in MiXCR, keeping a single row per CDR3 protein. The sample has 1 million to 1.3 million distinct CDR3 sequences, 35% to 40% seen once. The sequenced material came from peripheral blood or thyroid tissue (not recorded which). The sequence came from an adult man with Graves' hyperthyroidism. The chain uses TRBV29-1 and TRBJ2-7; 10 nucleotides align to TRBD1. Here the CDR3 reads CSVDAGQGSYEQYF. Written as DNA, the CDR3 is TGCAGCGTGGATGCGGGACAGGGGTCCTACGAGCAGTACTTC.